The following is a T cell receptor beta chain sequence with its context. Antigen: not known. MiXCR, applied by TCRdb to the RT-PCR reads, yields one record per CDR3 protein. The data show 15,000 or so distinct CDR3 sequences, with roughly 80% seen just once and about 1.7% held by the top ten. Germline V lookup: CDR1 SQVTM, CDR2 ANQGSEA. The CDR3 totals 13 residues. V gave up 6 bases and J gave up 1 base, with 12 bases separating them. The data are from a study of yellow fever vaccine responses in identical twins. Study findings and constraints: The authors reported partly convergent, partly personalized vaccine responses in identical twins.

This receptor was obtained from a young woman who received the yellow fever vaccine. Sequencing used T cells from blood (PBMCs), unsorted or a sorted subset (not recorded which), obtained before or after yellow fever vaccination (not recorded which). The V call is TRBV29-1, the J call TRBJ1-1; D unresolved. CDR3 loop: CSVYLSKNTEAFF. In DNA, the CDR3 is TGCAGCGTGTATCTATCCAAGAACACTGAAGCTTTCTTT.